Listed below are T cell receptor beta chains from one sample, sequenced in a study of CXCR3-negative and CXCR3-positive naive CD8 T cells. With the 5' RACE reads reprocessed, TCRdb shows one record per CDR3 protein and no DNA. The listing records 20,000 to 30,000 distinct CDR3 sequences. The sample taken for sequencing was naive CXCR3- CD8+ T cells from blood. Receptors originate from a human donor in good health. Some clones in this sample may be carry-over from other donors' samples. CDR3s include the opening cysteine and the closing phenylalanine or tryptophan. Only part of the rows carry a size: once, few, many, or a class if the clone is expanded.

v_call	j_call	clone_size	cdr3_aa
TRBV6-2/TRBV6-3	TRBJ2-1	.	CATTSTSHNEQFF
TRBV9	TRBJ2-7	.	CASSVGAGSGGSYEQYF
TRBV29-1	TRBJ1-2	.	CSVGPEGDYGYTF
TRBV30	TRBJ2-3	medium-sized	CAWSQGAPTDTQYF
TRBV19	TRBJ2-1	.	CASSTGERSSYNEQFF
TRBV29-1	TRBJ1-1	.	CSGFGQGWNTEAFF
TRBV21-1	TRBJ1-1	.	CASSFRDPEGTEAFF
TRBV20-1	TRBJ1-4	.	CSARGPPLQGTLLIF
TRBV28	TRBJ2-1	.	CASSLSGNNEQFF
TRBV12-3/TRBV12-4	TRBJ1-1	.	CASTYGRYTEAFF
TRBV6-2/TRBV6-3	TRBJ2-1	.	CASSPLGGADEQFF
TRBV2	TRBJ2-7	.	CASSEGSSDEQYF
TRBV6-5	TRBJ2-5	.	CASSYFHRVSETQYF
TRBV6-6	TRBJ2-5	.	CASSFLGLAGGPRETQYF
TRBV29-1	TRBJ1-1	.	CSVEESDTEAFF
TRBV6-2/TRBV6-3	TRBJ2-1	.	CASSYSAVQSSYNEQFF
TRBV28	TRBJ2-5	.	CASEGDRGLGETQYF
TRBV12-3/TRBV12-4	TRBJ2-2	.	CASSHGVDTGELFF
TRBV29-1	TRBJ2-3	.	CSVEGGRVTDTQYF
TRBV6-5	TRBJ1-5	.	CASSYGNGPQHF
TRBV29-1	TRBJ2-2	.	CSVRVSVPGELFF
TRBV14	TRBJ2-7	.	CASSHGRGGSYEQYF
TRBV14	TRBJ2-7	.	CASSQDIAGGSYEQYF
TRBV28	TRBJ2-7	medium-sized	CASRSGLFYEQYF
TRBV5-1	TRBJ1-6	.	CASGETATTLHF
TRBV7-9	TRBJ2-7	.	CASSLALPGYGYEQYF
TRBV6-5	TRBJ1-1	.	CASSYGAQSNTEAFF